This T cell receptor (beta chain) was recorded in a study of OX40 agonist ivuxolimab in advanced cancers. Study-wide findings and caveats: Nonresponders included some who also had low normalized T-cell clonal expansion.

Concerning this clone: What it binds is not known.

Unmatched junction bases numbered 6, after V lost 9 bases and J lost 2 bases. Germline values: CDR1 LNHDA, CDR2 SQIVND (reference sequence). The CDR3 has 14 residues. Produced via immunoSEQ multiplex PCR; TCRdb's table is partial and in-frame only. The data contain more than 45,000 clones, approximately 85% of them seen just once; the ten biggest clones take up about 2.7%. The timepoints at which blood was sampled were baseline, cycle 4 day 1, and cycle 7 day 1. The specimen comprised CD4+ or CD8+ T cells sorted from blood, sampled in a trial of the OX40 agonist ivuxolimab. This rearrangement joins TRBV19 to TRBJ2-5; TRBD2 aligns across 10 bases. The source is an adult with an advanced solid tumor such as melanoma, head and neck, liver or kidney cancer. The CDR3 loop reads CASNLAGEQETQYF. Here the CDR3 DNA reads TGTGCCAGCAATCTAGCGGGGGAGCAAGAGACCCAGTACTTC.